Below are 2 T cell receptor beta chains sequenced from a single sample in a study of shared clonotypes between healthy human individuals (dated by TCRdb to the early 2020s). Library preparation was by the immunoSEQ multiplex PCR assay. TCRdb re-hosts the immuneACCESS table, in-frame sequences only. Its copies lack some clones; in the studies checked, an unresolved V gene accounts for under half of them, and the cause for the rest is not known. The sample contains around 750,000 clones, approximately 74% of them found a single time. The ten largest clones take up approximately 1.6% of the sample. Material for sequencing was memory CD4+ T cells sorted from blood. Taken with the paper, the label for cell subset or site translates to: CD45RA-negative fraction. These receptors came from a woman aged 25 to 39 in good health.

The chain employs TRBV6-5 and TRBJ1-2; TRBD1 is a possible D gene (6 bases). Per the germline V gene, CDR1 is MNHEY and CDR2 is SVGAGI. V was clipped by 0 bases and J by 6 bases, with 11 bases between them. The CDR3 runs 14 residues. The CDR3 DNA reads TGTGCCAGCAGTTACTCGTCAGGGGAGCATGGCTACACCTTC. Translated, it gives CASSYSSGEHGYTF.

The chain joins TRBV29-1 to TRBJ1-4, with D maybe TRBD1 (5 bases). The CDR3 runs to 14 residues. The germline CDR1 and CDR2 sequences are SQVTM and ANQGSEA. Trimming pared 4 bases from V and 2 bases from J, leaving 11 bases between. This CDR3 reads CSVARVGTNEKLFF. As DNA, the CDR3 is TGCAGCGTTGCCAGGGTAGGCACTAATGAAAAACTGTTTTTT.